The clone carrying this T cell receptor (beta chain) was counted between two and nine times. The sample originates from a study of blood T cells in healthy people across ages. A second PCR of roughly 6 to 12 cycles used a sample-barcoded 5' primer and a J-beta primer mix. TCRdb re-called the 5' RACE reads through MiXCR, storing one row per CDR3 protein. Of hundreds of thousands of distinct CDR3 sequences detected, 20% to 30% appear once; the ten largest clones hold 8% to 10%. The CDR3 consists of 14 residues. In germline, CDR1 is SEHNR, CDR2 FQNEAQ (reference sequence). Trimming shortened V by 6 bases and J by 5 bases, and 16 bases separated the two germline ends. The sample also formed part of further work on T cells of mothers and their children.

This receptor was taken from a boy younger than 18 in good health. The V call is TRBV7-9, the J call TRBJ2-5; maybe TRBD2 (5 bases). Sequencing used blood. The CDR3: CASRPLGFDETQYF. The CDR3 DNA follows: TGTGCCAGCAGACCACTAGGCTTCGATGAGACCCAGTACTTC.